What follows are 20 T cell receptor beta chains derived from one specimen sequenced in a study of CD8 T cells in Susac syndrome (dated by TCRdb to the late 2010s). Library method: the immunoSEQ multiplex PCR assay. RNA was extracted with the RNeasy kit and roughly 0.45 to 1 ug was reverse transcribed using random hexamers. The public sequencing data were trimmed at Q25 with fastp and processed into clonotypes with MiXCR by TCRdb, which kept only in-frame beta chains. Identical CDR3 proteins give one entry, which carries the most common genes and DNA. The sample table records 120,000 or so distinct CDR3 sequences; 85% to 95% of these occur just once. The ten largest clones capture around 0.28% of the sample. Sequenced material: CD8+ T cells from PBMCs. The receptors originated from a human donor with Susac syndrome.

The CDR3 here is CATGAGNTEAFF. As DNA, the CDR3 is TGTGCGACTGGGGCGGGGAACACTGAAGCTTTCTTT. The chain uses TRBV12-5 and TRBJ1-1; D possibly corresponds to TRBD1 (5 bases). Germline values: CDR1 LGHNT, CDR2 FRNRAP. This CDR3 has 12 amino acids.

The J gene is TRBJ1-2, the V gene TRBV6-5, with a weak D call TRBD1 (5 bases). Germline-derived CDR1 and CDR2 are MNHEY and SVGAGI. Trimming pared 0 bases from V and 4 bases from J, leaving 9 bases between. The CDR3 spans 14 residues. The CDR3 is CASSYSGTSYGYTF. CDR3 in DNA: TGTGCCAGCAGTTACTCGGGGACTTCCTATGGCTACACCTTC.

The V gene is TRBV11-2, the J gene TRBJ2-5, with D possibly being TRBD1 (6 bases). Trimming stripped 5 bases from V and 4 bases from J, with 17 bases between. From germline, CDR1 is SGHAT and CDR2 FQNNGV. The CDR3 contains 15 residues. CDR3 DNA: TGTGCCAGCAGCACACCGACAGGATGGCGAGAGACCCAGTACTTC. Protein: CASSTPTGWRETQYF.

This sequence joins TRBV27 and TRBJ1-2, with 9 bases matching TRBD1. Germline CDR1 MNHEY, CDR2 SMNVEV (reference sequence). Trimming removed 10 bases from V and 1 base from J; junction bases left unmatched: 10. This CDR3 contains 15 residues. The CDR3 DNA sequence: TGTGCCACGGCGCCGGGGACAGGGTATAACTATGGCTACACCTTC. Its translation: CATAPGTGYNYGYTF.

The genes are TRBV5-4 and TRBJ2-3; 7 bases align to TRBD1. CDR3 size: 15 residues. V shed 1 base and J 4 bases; nucleotides not matched to a gene: 6. Per the germline V gene, CDR1 is SGHNT and CDR2 is YYREEE (reference sequence). The CDR3 spells CASSLIGQGADTQYF. As DNA, the CDR3 is TGTGCCAGCAGCTTGATCGGGCAGGGGGCAGATACGCAGTATTTT. The whole variable domain, remainder taken from reference TRBV5-4 and TRBJ2-3, is ETGVTQSPTHLIKTRGQQVTLRCSSQSGHNTVSWYQQALGQGPQFIFQYYREEENGRGNFPPRFSGLQFPNYSSELNVNALELDDSALYLCASSLIGQGADTQYFGPGTRLTVL.

The V and J genes are TRBV3-1 and TRBJ1-4; no clear D gene. Germline CDR1 and CDR2: LGHDT and YNNKEL (reference sequence). Trimming took off 0 bases at V and 5 bases at J, with 7 bases between the two ends. This CDR3 is built from 14 residues. In DNA form, the CDR3 reads TGTGCCAGCAGCCAAGACAGGTCAAATGAAAAACTGTTTTTT. It yields the protein CASSQDRSNEKLFF.

This chain links TRBV7-2 with TRBJ1-1; D remains ambiguous. Germline CDR1 is SGHTA and CDR2 is FQGNSA. Between the trimmed V and J ends, which lost 8 bases and 1 base, there was a span of 11 bases. The CDR3 runs 13 residues. The CDR3 here is CASGLGRNTEAFF. The DNA of the CDR3 is TGTGCCAGCGGACTCGGTAGGAACACTGAAGCTTTCTTT. Full variable domain (remainder filled in from reference TRBV7-2 and TRBJ1-1): GAGVSQSPSNKVTEKGKDVELRCDPISGHTALYWYRQSLGQGLEFLIYFQGNSAPDKSGLPSDRFSAERTGGSVSTLTIQRTQQEDSAVYLCASGLGRNTEAFFGQGTRLTVV.

This chain joins TRBV3-1 and TRBJ2-5; maybe TRBD1 (6 bases). CDR3 length: 14 amino acids. CDR1 is LGHDT and CDR2 is YNNKEL in the germline V gene (reference sequence). The V end was cut by 1 base, the J end by 5 bases, with 11 bases between. CDR3: CASSQGGRGETQYF. The CDR3 nucleotides read TGTGCCAGCAGCCAAGGGGGGCGCGGGGAGACCCAGTACTTC.

In DNA, the CDR3 is TGTGCCAGCAGTCCCTGGGGGGCCCAAGAGACCCAGTACTTC. Translation: CASSPWGAQETQYF. The rearrangement links TRBV27 to TRBJ2-5; D is possibly TRBD1 or TRBD2 (6 bases each). Trimming left V 5 bases short and J 1 base short, with 11 bases between. Germline CDR1 reads MNHEY; CDR2 reads SMNVEV (reference sequence). CDR3 length: 14 residues.

The CDR3 sequence: CASSPSRNEQFF. The CDR3, as DNA: TGTGCCAGCAGCCCTTCCCGGAATGAGCAGTTCTTC. V and J are TRBV5-6 and TRBJ2-1; no clear D. The germline V and J ends were trimmed by 4 bases and 7 bases, with 9 bases remaining between them. The CDR3 totals 12 residues. Looked up from germline, CDR1 is SGHDT and CDR2 is YYEEEE.

The rearrangement joins TRBV15 to TRBJ2-5, with D unclear. This CDR3 region has 14 residues. Trimming stripped 5 bases from V and 2 bases from J, with 12 bases between. Germline V gene sequence: CDR1 LNHNV, CDR2 YYDKDF (reference sequence). The DNA for the CDR3 is TGTGCCACCAGCCGATACAGAACGCAAGAGACCCAGTACTTC. This encodes CATSRYRTQETQYF.

The V call is TRBV7-9, the J call TRBJ1-1, with D possibly matching TRBD1 (6 bases). Trimming pared 5 bases from V and 3 bases from J, leaving 19 bases between. Germline assignment: CDR1 SEHNR and CDR2 FQNEAQ (reference sequence). The CDR3 totals 16 residues. CDR3 amino acids: CASSAYDRLEDTEAFF. DNA for the CDR3: TGTGCCAGCAGCGCATACGACAGGTTGGAGGACACTGAAGCTTTCTTT.

The chain joins TRBV29-1 to TRBJ1-3, with TRBD1 matching 8 bases. The CDR3 runs 13 residues. The V and J ends lost 7 bases and 7 bases, in that order; junction bases with no gene match: 9. Looked up from germline, CDR1 is SQVTM and CDR2 is ANQGSEA. The CDR3 DNA reads as TGCAGCGCCCTTGGACAGGGTACCAACACCATATATTTT. This sequence encodes CSALGQGTNTIYF.

The chain joins TRBV5-1 to TRBJ2-7; D possibly corresponds to TRBD2 (5 bases). The germline gives CDR1 SGHRS, CDR2 YFSETQ. There are 14 residues in the CDR3. Trimming removed 5 bases from V and 2 bases from J, with 14 bases in between. The CDR3 coding sequence is TGCGCCAGCAGTACGGGGTCAGGAGCCTACGAGCAGTACTTC. This gives the protein CASSTGSGAYEQYF.

V and J are TRBV5-6 and TRBJ2-7; D is perhaps TRBD1 (5 bases). The CDR3 extends over 13 amino acids. Trimming cost V 2 bases and J 3 bases, with 9 bases left between them. In germline, CDR1 is SGHDT, CDR2 YYEEEE. CDR3 amino acids: CASSLQALYEQYF. DNA for the CDR3: TGTGCCAGCAGCTTACAGGCACTCTACGAGCAGTACTTC.

The rearrangement joins TRBV4-3 to TRBJ2-7; no clear D. Germline V gives CDR1 LGHNA, CDR2 YSLEER. This CDR3 contains 16 residues. Trimming shortened V by 0 bases and J by 0 bases, and 12 bases separated the two germline ends. Here the CDR3 DNA reads TGCGCCAGCAGCCAAGATCCCCCCGACAACTCCTACGAGCAGTACTTC. It specifies CASSQDPPDNSYEQYF.

The chain has TRBV19 and TRBJ1-4; D gene unclear. Trimming shortened V by 7 bases and J by 5 bases, and 5 bases separated the two germline ends. This CDR3 region has 11 residues. Germline CDR1 LNHDA, CDR2 SQIVND (reference sequence). CDR3 nucleotide sequence: TGTGCCAGTACTACGAATGAAAAACTGTTTTTT. Translating gives CASTTNEKLFF.

The V gene is TRBV12-3 or TRBV12-4, the J gene TRBJ2-2; possible D gene TRBD2, 7 bases. V lost 0 bases and J lost 5, with 10 bases in between. CDR3 length: 15 amino acids. The CDR3 region is CASSLAGGPTGELFF. CDR3 DNA sequence: TGTGCCAGCAGTTTAGCGGGGGGGCCGACCGGGGAGCTGTTTTTT.

The J gene is TRBJ2-7, the V gene TRBV4-3, with a tentative D call TRBD1 (7 bases). V lost 1 base to trimming and J lost 3 bases, with 10 bases between them. Germline-derived CDR1 and CDR2 are LGHNA and YSLEER. This CDR3 spans 14 amino acids. CDR3 protein: CASSQVQGGYEQYF. The CDR3 DNA sequence: TGCGCCAGCAGCCAAGTCCAGGGGGGCTACGAGCAGTACTTC.

The chain employs TRBV29-1 and TRBJ1-6; no definite D call. Trimming removed 7 bases from V and 5 bases from J, with 12 bases in between. The CDR3 covers 13 residues. The germline CDR1 and CDR2 sequences are SQVTM and ANQGSEA. CDR3 sequence reads: CSAVVADNSPLHF. The DNA of the CDR3 is TGCAGCGCCGTGGTGGCGGATAATTCACCCCTCCACTTT.